These 10 T cell receptor beta chains came from one sample sequenced in a study of response to subunit inactivated influenza vaccine (dated by TCRdb to the late 2010s). Library method: RT-PCR. Instrument used: Illumina HiSeq 2500. TCRdb reworked the public reads: Q25 trimming with fastp, MiXCR clone assembly, productive beta chains retained. Entries are consolidated by CDR3 protein sequence, retaining the most common genes and DNA. The sample has around 530,000 distinct CDR3 sequences on record, about 15% of them singletons. The top ten hold around 3% of the sample. The starting material was CD4+ T cells sorted from PBMCs, obtained less than 25 months after vaccination. The receptors were sampled from a man aged 50 to 69 who received an inactivated influenza vaccine. Donor details come from another sample of the same person, matched by shared clones.

The rearrangement joins TRBV29-1 to TRBJ2-5; TRBD1 matches 7 bases. Trimming took 6 bases from V and 1 from J; bases not matched to a gene: 14. This CDR3 is 16 amino acids long. Germline V gene sequence: CDR1 SQVTM, CDR2 ANQGSEA. DNA for the CDR3: TGCAGCGTATTGACAAGGGGGACAGCTATCCAAGAGACCCAGTACTTC. It yields the protein CSVLTRGTAIQETQYF.

The rearrangement uses TRBV7-2 and TRBJ2-2; TRBD2 is a possible D gene (7 bases). The CDR3 has 14 residues. Germline CDR1 reads SGHTA; CDR2 reads FQGNSA. Trimming removed 3 bases at V and 7 bases at J, with 12 bases between. The CDR3 loop is CASSFHREGGELFF. The DNA of the CDR3 is TGTGCCAGCAGCTTCCACAGGGAGGGCGGGGAGCTGTTTTTT.

This clonotype was found a few times. The chain recombines TRBV10-3 with TRBJ2-3, with D hard to call. V was cut by 6 bases and J by 0 bases, with 7 bases left in between. The CDR3 has 13 amino acids. Per the germline V gene, CDR1 is ENHRY and CDR2 is SYGVKD. The CDR3 bases are TGTGCCATCAGCCGTTATAGCACAGATACGCAGTATTTT. The encoded protein is CAISRYSTDTQYF.

The V gene is TRBV6-5, the J gene TRBJ1-2; no definite D call. The CDR3 consists of 12 residues. Trimming shortened V by 6 bases and J by 2 bases, and 7 bases separated the two germline ends. In germline, CDR1 is MNHEY, CDR2 SVGAGI. CDR3 nucleotides: TGTGCCAGCAGGACGGTGAACTATGGCTACACCTTC. Translated: CASRTVNYGYTF.

This clonotype was recorded a few times. This chain uses TRBV30 with TRBJ2-3; TRBD1 aligns across 9 bases. V trimming: 1 base; J trimming: 2 bases; junction bases outside the gene matches: 4. Germline-derived CDR1 and CDR2 are GTSNPN and SVGIG (reference sequence). The CDR3 contains 15 residues. CDR3 sequence: CAWSGTGVPTDTQYF. The CDR3, as DNA: TGTGCCTGGAGTGGGACAGGGGTCCCCACAGATACGCAGTATTTT.

This clonotype came up many times. The gene calls are TRBV12-3 or TRBV12-4 and TRBJ1-1; no definite D call. Trimming cost V 5 bases and J 7 bases, with 8 bases left between them. The CDR3 is made up of 11 amino acids. The CDR3 loop reads CASSRGSEAFF. The CDR3 DNA reads as TGTGCCAGCAGTCGAGGGAGTGAAGCTTTCTTT.

This clonotype was recorded a few times. This chain connects TRBV6-2 or TRBV6-3 to TRBJ2-7; D not resolved. CDR3 length equals 12 residues. V was trimmed by 7 bases and J by 5 bases, leaving 12 bases between them. Germline V CDR1 and CDR2: MNHEY, SVGEGT. CDR3 nucleotide sequence: TGTGCCAGCAATTGGCCGACGAACGAGCAGTACTTC. Translated: CASNWPTNEQYF.

V and J are TRBV5-1 and TRBJ1-6; D is uncertain. The CDR3 has 13 residues. Trimming took off 5 bases at V and 9 bases at J, with 12 bases between the two ends. Germline V gives CDR1 SGHRS, CDR2 YFSETQ. CDR3 sequence (DNA): TGCGCCAGCAGGTCCTGGGGTGTTTCACCCCTCCACTTT. Protein sequence: CASRSWGVSPLHF.

The chain employs TRBV20-1 and TRBJ2-3, with D possibly TRBD2 on 5 matching bases. The CDR3 is made up of 16 amino acids. The V gene's germline CDR1 is DFQATT and CDR2 SNEGSKA (reference sequence). V was pared by 1 base and J by 1 base, with 15 bases between. The CDR3 DNA reads as TGCAGTGCTAGAGGCCTAGCCGCTCGTCGCACAGATACGCAGTATTTT. Protein sequence: CSARGLAARRTDTQYF.

This clonotype appeared a few times. V and J are TRBV25-1 and TRBJ1-2; 8 positions match TRBD1. V shed 4 bases, J shed 2 bases, and the junction held 6 bases outside the gene matches. Per the germline V gene, CDR1 is MGHDK and CDR2 is SYGVNS. This CDR3 is built from 15 residues. The CDR3 coding sequence is TGTGCCAGCAGTGGGACAGGGTCTAAGAACTATGGCTACACCTTC. Its protein product is CASSGTGSKNYGYTF.